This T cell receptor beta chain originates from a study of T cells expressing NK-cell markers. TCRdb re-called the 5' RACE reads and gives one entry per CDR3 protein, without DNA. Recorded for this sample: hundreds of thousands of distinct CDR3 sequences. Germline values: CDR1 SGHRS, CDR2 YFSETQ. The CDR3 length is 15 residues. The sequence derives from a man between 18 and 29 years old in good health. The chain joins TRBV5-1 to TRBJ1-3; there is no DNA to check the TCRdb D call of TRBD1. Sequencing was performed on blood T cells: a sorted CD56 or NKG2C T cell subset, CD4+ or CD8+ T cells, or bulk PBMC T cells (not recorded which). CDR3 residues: CASSFGSDRRNTIYF.